The 18 T cell receptor beta chains presented below share a single source sample, sequenced in a study of blood T cells in healthy people across ages. Next came a second PCR, run for about 6 to 12 cycles, which used a sample-barcoded 5' primer along with a J-beta primer mix. Each CDR3 protein gets one entry after TCRdb re-called the 5' RACE reads with MiXCR. The sample contains around 1,900,000 distinct CDR3 sequences, roughly two fifths of which appear only once. The source material was blood. The receptors derive from a human donor in good health.

This chain joins TRBV4-3 and TRBJ2-4, with D unresolved. The DNA end lines up better with TRBJ2-7; the J call may be wrong. CDR3 length: 13 amino acids. The germline gives CDR1 LGHNA, CDR2 YSLEER. The CDR3 is CASSQGAATEQYF. CDR3 nucleotide sequence: TGCGCCAGCAGCCAAGGGGCAGCCACCGAGCAGTACTTC.

The chain recombines TRBV5-5 with TRBJ1-6; D ambiguous. Germline CDR1 SGHKS, CDR2 YYEKEE (reference sequence). Trimming stripped 2 bases from V and 9 bases from J, with 12 bases between. The CDR3 consists of 14 residues. The chain's CDR3 is CASSFLVGSSPLHF. The CDR3 DNA follows: TGTGCCAGCAGCTTTCTCGTTGGCAGTTCACCCCTCCACTTT. Full variable domain (remainder filled in from reference TRBV5-5 and TRBJ1-6): DAGVTQSPTHLIKTRGQQVTLRCSPISGHKSVSWYQQVLGQGPQFIFQYYEKEERGRGNFPDRFSARQFPNYSSELNVNALLLGDSALYLCASSFLVGSSPLHFGNGTRLTVT.

This clonotype appeared a few times. This sequence joins TRBV5-1 and TRBJ2-5; 11 nucleotides align to TRBD1. The J segment lost 4 bases and the V segment lost 2 bases, leaving 7 bases of the junction unmatched. There are 16 residues in the CDR3. Germline CDR1 reads SGHRS; CDR2 reads YFSETQ. CDR3 bases: TGCGCCAGCAGCTTTAGTGGGACAGGGGGAGGAGAGACCCAGTACTTC. Amino acid sequence: CASSFSGTGGGETQYF.

Details on this clonotype: Given a much more abundant clone one base away, this may be a read error. The chain combines TRBV5-1 with TRBJ2-4, with 8 nucleotides matching TRBD1. Germline CDR1 and CDR2: SGHRS and YFSETQ. This CDR3 spans 15 amino acids. CDR3 sequence: CASSGTGVAENIQYF. The CDR3 nucleotides are TGCGCCAGCTCCGGGACAGGCGTAGCCGAAAACATTCAGTACTTC. Supplemented by reference TRBV5-1 and TRBJ2-4, the full variable domain reads KAGVTQTPRYLIKTRGQQVTLSCSPISGHRSVSWYQQTPGQGLQFLFEYFSETQRNKGNFPGRFSGRQFSNSRSEMNVSTLELGDSALYLCASSGTGVAENIQYFGAGTRLSVL.

The rearrangement uses TRBV20-1 and TRBJ1-1; D call uncertain. This CDR3 has 12 residues. Germline CDR1 DFQATT, CDR2 SNEGSKA (reference sequence). With 6 bases removed from V and 0 bases from J, the gap between germline ends came to 8 bases. CDR3 sequence (DNA): TGCAGTGCCCTGGTCGTGAACACTGAAGCTTTCTTT. Translated, it gives CSALVVNTEAFF.

This clonotype was detected only a few times. This chain joins TRBV6-2 or TRBV6-3 and TRBJ1-6; D possibly corresponds to TRBD1 (5 bases). Germline V gene data show CDR1 as MNHEY and CDR2 as SVGEGT. The CDR3 spans 15 residues. The V and J ends lost 5 bases and 11 bases respectively, with 19 bases between them. The CDR3 reads CASSQNQGRRPPLHF. CDR3 nucleotides: TGTGCCAGCAGTCAGAATCAGGGACGAAGGCCACCCCTCCACTTT.

Here the CDR3 reads CSAPDLPGDEKLFF. The DNA of the CDR3 is TGCAGTGCTCCCGATTTACCAGGGGATGAAAAACTGTTTTTT. The J gene is TRBJ1-4, the V gene TRBV20-1; D perhaps matches TRBD1 (6 bases). The germline V gene encodes CDR1 DFQATT and CDR2 SNEGSKA (reference sequence). V gave up 5 bases and J gave up 6 bases, with 16 bases separating them. The CDR3 is 14 amino acids.

CDR3 sequence: CASSYVATGGRETQYF. The CDR3 DNA reads TGTGCCAGCAGTTACGTCGCTACAGGGGGCAGGGAGACCCAGTACTTC. The chain links TRBV6-5 to TRBJ2-5; 9 bases match TRBD1. The CDR3 consists of 16 residues. V dropped 2 bases and J dropped 5; count of bases not matched to a gene: 9. Germline values: CDR1 MNHEY, CDR2 SVGAGI.

There are a few counts of this clonotype. V and J are TRBV14 and TRBJ2-3; D is unresolved. V dropped 0 bases and J dropped 5 bases, with 9 bases sitting between them. CDR3 length: 14 amino acids. Germline V gives CDR1 SGHDN, CDR2 FVKESK. CDR3 in DNA: TGTGCCAGCAGCCAAGATCGTTCTATAGATACGCAGTATTTT. Protein: CASSQDRSIDTQYF.

This clonotype was seen a few times. V usage is TRBV7-2 and J usage is TRBJ2-3; D is uncertain. V was cut by 5 bases and J by 0 bases, with 9 bases left in between. This CDR3 comprises 14 residues. Germline V lookup: CDR1 SGHTA, CDR2 FQGNSA. For the CDR3, the DNA is TGTGCCAGCAGCCCATTCGCTAGCACAGATACGCAGTATTTT. It is translated as CASSPFASTDTQYF.

This chain uses TRBV6-6 with TRBJ2-3; 7 positions agree with TRBD1. Per the germline V gene, CDR1 is MNHNY and CDR2 is SVGAGI (reference sequence). The J segment lost 1 base and the V segment lost 5 bases, leaving 6 bases of the junction unmatched. This CDR3 is 15 amino acids long. The CDR3 coding sequence is TGTGCCAGCAGTAGGAGAGGACAGGGCACAGATACGCAGTATTTT. Translating it yields CASSRRGQGTDTQYF.

In its sample, this clonotype was seen a few times. The chain links TRBV29-1 to TRBJ1-1; 7 bases line up with TRBD1. The germline CDR1 and CDR2 sequences are SQVTM and ANQGSEA. The CDR3 is made up of 13 amino acids. Unmatched junction bases numbered 5, after V lost 5 bases and J lost 2 bases. The CDR3 sequence is CSVSHRGNTEAFF. DNA for the CDR3: TGCAGCGTTTCGCACAGGGGCAACACTGAAGCTTTCTTT.

This clonotype has just one count. The gene calls are TRBV2 and TRBJ2-7, with 7 bases that match TRBD1. This CDR3 region has 14 residues. With V trimmed by 6 bases and J by 5 bases, 10 bases remained unmatched. CDR1 SNHLY and CDR2 FYNNEI come from the germline V gene. DNA for the CDR3: TGTGCCAGCAGCCCCAACTCAGGGGGTCACGAGCAGTACTTC. This encodes CASSPNSGGHEQYF.

This chain uses TRBV29-1 with TRBJ1-1; the D is unclear. Germline V gene sequence: CDR1 SQVTM, CDR2 ANQGSEA. The CDR3 length is 13 residues. Trimming pared 2 bases from V and 11 bases from J, leaving 18 bases between. The chain's CDR3 is CSVENMGTRYAFF. Written as DNA, the CDR3 is TGCAGCGTTGAAAATATGGGCACCCGTTATGCTTTCTTT.

V is TRBV5-5 and J is TRBJ2-5; 9 bases fit TRBD1. CDR3 length: 15 residues. Trimming removed 6 bases from V and 3 bases from J; junction bases left unmatched: 9. Per the germline V gene, CDR1 is SGHKS and CDR2 is YYEKEE (reference sequence). CDR3 in amino acids: CASNRPGTGKETQYF. The CDR3 coding sequence is TGTGCCAGCAACCGCCCCGGGACAGGGAAAGAGACCCAGTACTTC.

V is TRBV7-3 and J is TRBJ2-1, with 7 bases identical to TRBD2. The CDR3 totals 16 residues. V trimming: 5 bases; J trimming: 4 bases; junction bases outside the gene matches: 11. Germline-derived CDR1 and CDR2 are SGHTA and FQGTGA. CDR3 region: CASSPTARGLYNEQFF. The CDR3 DNA follows: TGTGCCAGCAGCCCCACGGCGCGGGGGTTATACAATGAGCAGTTCTTC.

The CDR3 loop is CASSTRPIYTDTQYF. The CDR3 DNA is TGTGCCAGCAGCACCCGCCCCATTTACACAGATACGCAGTATTTT. The V and J genes are TRBV7-2 and TRBJ2-3; no reliable D call. Per the germline V gene, CDR1 is SGHTA and CDR2 is FQGNSA. Trimming cost V 5 bases and J 2 bases, with 14 bases left between them. The CDR3 is 15 amino acids.

Only a few counts were recorded for this clonotype. The chain joins TRBV6-6 to TRBJ1-2, with unresolved D. Germline V gives CDR1 MNHNY, CDR2 SVGAGI (reference sequence). The CDR3 is 12 amino acids. V was pared by 5 bases and J by 0 bases, with 4 bases between. CDR3 nucleotides: TGTGCCAGCAGTACGCCTAACTATGGCTACACCTTC. This gives the protein CASSTPNYGYTF.